Presented here are 10 T cell receptor beta chains from one specimen sequenced in a study of T cells in Graves' hyperthyroidism and ophthalmopathy. Amplification yielded TCR beta CDR3 regions, with RNA transcripts as the source. Using the HTBI primer set, a first-round RT-PCR was run on the TCR CDR3. A single record per CDR3 protein comes from TCRdb applying MiXCR to the multiplex PCR reads. Found here are about 640,000 distinct CDR3 sequences, 20% of them singletons; the top ten hold around a third. The sequencing sample was made of blood. These receptors all come from a man younger than 40 with Graves' ophthalmopathy.

This chain links TRBV2 with TRBJ2-1; TRBD2 is a possible D gene (6 bases). Trimming cost V 6 bases and J 10 bases, with 16 bases left between them. Germline V gene sequence: CDR1 SNHLY, CDR2 FYNNEI. The CDR3 runs 13 residues. CDR3 amino acids: CASRRDLGGEQFF. CDR3 DNA: TGTGCCAGCAGGCGGGATTTGGGTGGCGAGCAGTTCTTC. The full variable domain, its missing parts supplied by reference TRBV2 and TRBJ2-1, is EPEVTQTPSHQVTQMGQEVILRCVPISNHLYFYWYRQILGQKVEFLVSFYNNEISEKSEIFDDQFSVERPDGSNFTLKIRSTKLEDSAMYFCASRRDLGGEQFFGPGTRLTVL.

This chain connects TRBV18 to TRBJ2-5; the D gene is possibly TRBD1 (6 bases). Germline V CDR1 and CDR2: KGHSH, LQKENI. Trimming stripped 4 bases from V and 5 bases from J, with 11 bases between. The CDR3 is made up of 13 amino acids. This CDR3 is CASSQQGSETQYF. The CDR3 coding sequence is TGTGCCAGCTCACAACAGGGCTCTGAGACCCAGTACTTC.

This clonotype was counted between two and nine times. J is TRBJ2-1 and V is TRBV25-1; TRBD2 matches at 12 bases. Losses at the gene ends were 6 bases for V and 4 bases for J; bases not matched to a gene: 7. This CDR3 region has 16 residues. Germline CDR1 MGHDK, CDR2 SYGVNS. The CDR3 here is CASSEGGLAGYNEQFF. The DNA of the CDR3 is TGTGCCAGCAGCGAAGGGGGACTAGCGGGTTACAATGAGCAGTTCTTC.

This clonotype was picked up many times. The chain employs TRBV28 and TRBJ2-3, with 11 bases matching TRBD2. This CDR3 is built from 16 residues. V shed 7 bases, J shed 7 bases, and the junction held 13 bases outside the gene matches. Germline lookup yields CDR1 MDHEN and CDR2 SYDVKM. CDR3 sequence: CASKGSLTSGGYTQYF. Written as DNA, the CDR3 is TGTGCCAGCAAGGGATCGTTAACTAGCGGGGGATATACGCAGTATTTT.

The chain recombines TRBV2 with TRBJ1-6, with 10 bases identical to TRBD1. This CDR3 comprises 16 residues. Germline V lookup: CDR1 SNHLY, CDR2 FYNNEI. The J segment lost 11 bases and the V segment lost 1 base, leaving 8 bases of the junction unmatched. CDR3: CASSEVLGQGIAPLHF. In nucleotides, the CDR3 is TGTGCCAGCAGTGAAGTATTGGGACAGGGGATCGCACCCCTCCACTTT.

This clonotype has a handful of counts. The V call is TRBV27, the J call TRBJ1-6, with 8 bases identical to TRBD1. Germline loops: CDR1 MNHEY, CDR2 SMNVEV (reference sequence). V shed 7 bases, J shed 7 bases, and the junction held 3 bases outside the gene matches. The CDR3 spans 13 residues. CDR3 region: CASNRDRNSPLHF. As DNA, the CDR3 is TGTGCCAGCAACCGGGACAGGAATTCACCCCTCCACTTT.

The sample holds a few counts of this clonotype. The chain uses TRBV20-1 and TRBJ2-1, with 12 bases fitting TRBD2. CDR1 and CDR2 from the germline V gene are DFQATT and SNEGSKA (reference sequence). Germline trimming cut 6 bases from V and 8 bases from J; bases unmatched to any gene: 8. The CDR3 consists of 14 residues. CDR3 amino acids: CSAPLAGGPDEQFF. The CDR3 DNA is TGCAGTGCCCCGCTAGCGGGAGGGCCCGATGAGCAGTTCTTC.

Details on this clonotype: One junction end disagrees with the germline gene, perhaps due to a read error. The J gene is TRBJ2-5, the V gene TRBV2; TRBD2 aligns across 8 bases. This CDR3 region has 14 residues. CDR1 and CDR2 (germline): SNHLY, FYNNEI. The CDR3 coding sequence is TGTGCCGGCAGCCGGGGGGGGGCCGGAGAGACCCAGTACTTC. Its protein product is CAGSRGGAGETQYF.

The sample holds a few counts of this clonotype. The chain has TRBV29-1 and TRBJ2-1; no firm D call. The germline V gene has CDR1 SQVTM and CDR2 ANQGSEA. The germline V and J ends were trimmed by 3 bases and 1 base, with 4 bases remaining between them. The CDR3 is 12 amino acids. Here the CDR3 DNA reads TGCAGCGTTGACCATTCCTACAATGAGCAGTTCTTC. Translation: CSVDHSYNEQFF.

This clonotype was recorded at least ten times. Here the CDR3 reads CASIGAGETDTQYF. CDR3 in DNA: TGTGCCAGTATTGGAGCGGGAGAAACAGATACGCAGTATTTT. V gene TRBV7-8 combines with J gene TRBJ2-3; 8 nucleotides line up with TRBD2. CDR3 size: 14 residues. V was clipped by 9 bases and J by 3 bases; unmatched bases: 8. Looked up from germline, CDR1 is SGHVS and CDR2 is FQNEAQ.